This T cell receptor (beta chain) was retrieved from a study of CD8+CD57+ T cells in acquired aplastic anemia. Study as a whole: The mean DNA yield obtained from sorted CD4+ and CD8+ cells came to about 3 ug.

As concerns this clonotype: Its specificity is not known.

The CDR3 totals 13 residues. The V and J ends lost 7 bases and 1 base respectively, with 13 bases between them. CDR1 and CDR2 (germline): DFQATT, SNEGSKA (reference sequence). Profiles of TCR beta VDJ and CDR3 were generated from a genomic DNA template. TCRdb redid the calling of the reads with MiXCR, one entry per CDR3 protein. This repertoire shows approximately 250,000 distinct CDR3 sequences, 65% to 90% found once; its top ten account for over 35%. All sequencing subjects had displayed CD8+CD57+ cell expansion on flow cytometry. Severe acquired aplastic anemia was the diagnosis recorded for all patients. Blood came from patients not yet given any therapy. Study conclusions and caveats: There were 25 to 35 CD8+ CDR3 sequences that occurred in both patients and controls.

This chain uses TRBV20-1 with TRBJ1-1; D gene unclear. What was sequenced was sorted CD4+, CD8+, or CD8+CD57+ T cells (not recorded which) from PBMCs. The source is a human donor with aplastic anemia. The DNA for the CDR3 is TGCAGTGTCTTCACAGTGGAGAACACTGAAGCTTTCTTT. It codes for CSVFTVENTEAFF.